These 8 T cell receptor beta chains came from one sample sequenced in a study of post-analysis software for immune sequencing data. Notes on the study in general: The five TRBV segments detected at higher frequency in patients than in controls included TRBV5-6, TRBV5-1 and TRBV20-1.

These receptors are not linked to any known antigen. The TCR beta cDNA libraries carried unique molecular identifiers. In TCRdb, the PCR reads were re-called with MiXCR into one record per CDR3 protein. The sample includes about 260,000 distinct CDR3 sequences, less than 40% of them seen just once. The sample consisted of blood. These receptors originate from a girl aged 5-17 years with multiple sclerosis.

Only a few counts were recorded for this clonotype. In nucleotides, the CDR3 is TGTGCCAGTAGTACGGCGCTAGGAGGGGGCCATGAGCAGTTCTTC. Amino acids: CASSTALGGGHEQFF. The chain recombines TRBV19 with TRBJ2-1, with a weak D call TRBD1 (7 bases). CDR1 is LNHDA and CDR2 is SQIVND in the germline V gene (reference sequence). The CDR3 totals 15 residues. Trimming took off 4 bases at V and 8 bases at J, with 18 bases between the two ends. The full variable domain, with the rest looked up from reference TRBV19 and TRBJ2-1, is DGGITQSPKYLFRKEGQNVTLSCEQNLNHDAMYWYRQDPGQGLRLIYYSQIVNDFQKGDIAEGYSVSREKKESFPLTVTSAQKNPTAFYLCASSTALGGGHEQFFGPGTRLTVL.

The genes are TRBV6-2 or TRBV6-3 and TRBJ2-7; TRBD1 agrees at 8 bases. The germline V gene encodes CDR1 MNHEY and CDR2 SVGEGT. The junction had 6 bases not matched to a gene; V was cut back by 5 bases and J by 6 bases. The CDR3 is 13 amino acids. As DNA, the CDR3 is TGTGCCAGCAGTGATTACGGACAGGGCGAGCAGTACTTC. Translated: CASSDYGQGEQYF.

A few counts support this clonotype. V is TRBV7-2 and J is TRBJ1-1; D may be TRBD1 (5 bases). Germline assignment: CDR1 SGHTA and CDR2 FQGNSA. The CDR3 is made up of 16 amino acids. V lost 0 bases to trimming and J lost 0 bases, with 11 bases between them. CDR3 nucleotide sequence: TGTGCCAGCAGCTTAGCAAACCCGGGGGTGAACACTGAAGCTTTCTTT. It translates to CASSLANPGVNTEAFF. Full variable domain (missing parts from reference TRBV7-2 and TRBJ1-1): GAGVSQSPSNKVTEKGKDVELRCDPISGHTALYWYRQSLGQGLEFLIYFQGNSAPDKSGLPSDRFSAERTGGSVSTLTIQRTQQEDSAVYLCASSLANPGVNTEAFFGQGTRLTVV.

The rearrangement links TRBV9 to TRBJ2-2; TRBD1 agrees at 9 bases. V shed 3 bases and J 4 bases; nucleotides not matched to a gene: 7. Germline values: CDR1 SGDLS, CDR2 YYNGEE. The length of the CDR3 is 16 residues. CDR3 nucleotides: TGTGCCAGCAGCGCTACAGGGGGCCAGGGCACCGGGGAGCTGTTTTTT. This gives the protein CASSATGGQGTGELFF.

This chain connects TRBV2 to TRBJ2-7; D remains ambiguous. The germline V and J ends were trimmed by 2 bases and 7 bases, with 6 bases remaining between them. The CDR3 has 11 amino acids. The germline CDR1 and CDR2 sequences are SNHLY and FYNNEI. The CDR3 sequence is CASSEPNEQYF. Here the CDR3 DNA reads TGTGCCAGCAGTGAACCCAATGAGCAGTACTTC.

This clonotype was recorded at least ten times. CDR3 in DNA: TGTGCCAGCAGTCCTTCGGGCCCGGGCGGCAATGAGCAGTTCTTC. Its translation is CASSPSGPGGNEQFF. The V gene is TRBV27, the J gene TRBJ2-1; D uncertain. The ends were cut back, 5 bases at V and 6 bases at J, with 17 bases in the middle. The CDR3 contains 15 residues. In germline, CDR1 is MNHEY, CDR2 SMNVEV (reference sequence).

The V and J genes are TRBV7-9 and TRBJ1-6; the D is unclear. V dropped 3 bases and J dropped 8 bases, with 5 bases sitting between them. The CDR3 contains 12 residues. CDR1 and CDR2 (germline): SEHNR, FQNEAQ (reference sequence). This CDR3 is CASSLKDSPLHF. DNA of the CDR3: TGTGCCAGCAGCTTGAAGGATTCACCCCTCCACTTT.

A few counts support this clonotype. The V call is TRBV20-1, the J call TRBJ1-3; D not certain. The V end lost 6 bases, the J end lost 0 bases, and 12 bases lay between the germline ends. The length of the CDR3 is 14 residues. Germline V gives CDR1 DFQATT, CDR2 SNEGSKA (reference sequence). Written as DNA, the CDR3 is TGCAGTGCCCGGCAATGGGCCTCTGGAAACACCATATATTTT. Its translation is CSARQWASGNTIYF.